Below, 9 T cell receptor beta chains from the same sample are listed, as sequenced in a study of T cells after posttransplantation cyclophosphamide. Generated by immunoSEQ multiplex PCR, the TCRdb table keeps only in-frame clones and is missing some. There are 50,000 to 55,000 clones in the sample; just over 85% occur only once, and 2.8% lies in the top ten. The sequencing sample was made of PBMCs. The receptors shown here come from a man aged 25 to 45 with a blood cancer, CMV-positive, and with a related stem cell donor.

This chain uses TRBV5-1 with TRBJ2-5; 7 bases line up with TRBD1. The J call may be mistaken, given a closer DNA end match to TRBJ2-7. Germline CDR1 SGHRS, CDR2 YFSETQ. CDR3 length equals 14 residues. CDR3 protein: CASSLEGAAYEQYF. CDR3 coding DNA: TGCGCCAGCAGCTTGGAGGGGGCCGCCTACGAGCAGTACTTC.

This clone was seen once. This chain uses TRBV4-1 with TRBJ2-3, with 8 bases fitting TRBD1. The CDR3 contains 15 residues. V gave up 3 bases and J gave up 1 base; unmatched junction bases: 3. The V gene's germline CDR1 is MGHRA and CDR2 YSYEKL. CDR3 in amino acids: CASSQTGVGTDTQYF. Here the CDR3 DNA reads TGCGCCAGCAGCCAGACAGGGGTGGGCACAGATACGCAGTATTTT.

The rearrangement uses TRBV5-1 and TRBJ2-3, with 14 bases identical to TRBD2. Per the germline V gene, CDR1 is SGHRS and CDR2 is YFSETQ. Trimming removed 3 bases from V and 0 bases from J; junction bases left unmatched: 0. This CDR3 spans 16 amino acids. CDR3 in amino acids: CASSWTSGRSTDTQYF. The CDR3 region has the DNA TGCGCCAGCAGCTGGACTAGCGGGAGGAGCACAGATACGCAGTATTTT.

CDR3 in DNA: TGTGCCAGCAGCTTAGCGGGCACAGGGTTAGGAGAGACCCAGTACTTC. Its translation: CASSLAGTGLGETQYF. The chain is built from TRBV7-6 and TRBJ2-5; D may be TRBD1 (6 bases). This CDR3 region has 16 residues. V lost 0 bases and J 4 bases, leaving 15 bases between the germline ends. CDR1 is SGHVS, CDR2 FNYEAQ, per germline.

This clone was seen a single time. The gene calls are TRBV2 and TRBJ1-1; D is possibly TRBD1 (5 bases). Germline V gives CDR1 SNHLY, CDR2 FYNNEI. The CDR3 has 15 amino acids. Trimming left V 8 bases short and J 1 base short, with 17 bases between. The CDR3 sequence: CASSFGHQRNTEAFF. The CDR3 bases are TGTGCCAGCTCATTTGGACACCAACGGAACACTGAAGCTTTCTTT. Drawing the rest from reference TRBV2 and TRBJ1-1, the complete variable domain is EPEVTQTPSHQVTQMGQEVILRCVPISNHLYFYWYRQILGQKVEFLVSFYNNEISEKSEIFDDQFSVERPDGSNFTLKIRSTKLEDSAMYFCASSFGHQRNTEAFFGQGTRLTVV.

CDR3 coding DNA: TGCAGTGCGATTGACAGGGAGACCCAGTACTTC. It translates to CSAIDRETQYF. The J gene is TRBJ2-5, the V gene TRBV20-1; TRBD1 might be the D (6 bases). The CDR3 spans 11 residues. Germline lookup yields CDR1 DFQATT and CDR2 SNEGSKA (reference sequence). V dropped 6 bases and J dropped 5 bases, with 10 bases sitting between them.

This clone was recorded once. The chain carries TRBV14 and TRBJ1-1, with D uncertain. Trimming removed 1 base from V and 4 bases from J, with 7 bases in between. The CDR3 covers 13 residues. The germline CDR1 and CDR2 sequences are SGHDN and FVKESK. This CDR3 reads CASSQGIVTEAFF. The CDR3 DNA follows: TGTGCCAGCAGCCAAGGTATCGTCACTGAAGCTTTCTTT.

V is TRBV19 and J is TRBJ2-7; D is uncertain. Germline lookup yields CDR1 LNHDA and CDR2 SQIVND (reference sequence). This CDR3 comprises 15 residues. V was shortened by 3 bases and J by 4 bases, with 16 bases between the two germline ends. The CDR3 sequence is CASSIVNRNLYEQYF. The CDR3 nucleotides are TGTGCCAGTAGTATCGTGAATAGAAATCTGTACGAGCAGTACTTC. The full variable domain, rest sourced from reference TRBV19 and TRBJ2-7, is DGGITQSPKYLFRKEGQNVTLSCEQNLNHDAMYWYRQDPGQGLRLIYYSQIVNDFQKGDIAEGYSVSREKKESFPLTVTSAQKNPTAFYLCASSIVNRNLYEQYFGPGTRLTVT.

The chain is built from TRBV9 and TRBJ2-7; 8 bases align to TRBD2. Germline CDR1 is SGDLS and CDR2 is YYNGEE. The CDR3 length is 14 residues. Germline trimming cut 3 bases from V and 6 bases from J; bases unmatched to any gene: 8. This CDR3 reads CASSAGLDSGEQYF. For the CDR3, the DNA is TGTGCCAGCAGCGCGGGACTAGATTCGGGCGAGCAGTACTTC.